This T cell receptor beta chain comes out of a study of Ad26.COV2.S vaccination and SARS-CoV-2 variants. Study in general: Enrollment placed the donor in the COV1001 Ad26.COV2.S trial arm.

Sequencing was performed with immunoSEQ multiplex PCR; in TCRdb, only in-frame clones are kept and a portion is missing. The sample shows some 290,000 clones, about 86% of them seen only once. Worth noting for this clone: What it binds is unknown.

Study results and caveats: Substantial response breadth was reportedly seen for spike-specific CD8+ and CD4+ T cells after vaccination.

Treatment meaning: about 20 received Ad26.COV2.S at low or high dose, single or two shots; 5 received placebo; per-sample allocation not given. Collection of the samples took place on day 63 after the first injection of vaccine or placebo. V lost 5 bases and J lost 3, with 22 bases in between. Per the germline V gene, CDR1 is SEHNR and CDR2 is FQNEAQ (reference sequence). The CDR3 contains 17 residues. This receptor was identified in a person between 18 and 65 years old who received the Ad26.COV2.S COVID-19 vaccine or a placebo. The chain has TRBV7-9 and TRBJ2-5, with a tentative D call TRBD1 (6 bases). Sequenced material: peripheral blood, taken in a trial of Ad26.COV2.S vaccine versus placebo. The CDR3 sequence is CASSPRSSRTVKETQYF. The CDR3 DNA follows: TGTGCCAGCAGCCCCCGATCCAGTAGGACAGTAAAAGAGACCCAGTACTTC.